The 10 T cell receptor beta chains below were found in one sample sequenced in a study of T cells after yellow fever vaccination. TCRdb reprocessed the 5' RACE reads via MiXCR and lists one record per CDR3 protein. The repertoire includes approximately 510,000 distinct CDR3 sequences, 21% of them detected once, and about 16% sits in the top ten. Source: PBMCs, taken 21 days after the first yellow fever vaccination. The receptors originated from a man younger than 35 who received the YFV17D yellow fever vaccine.

This clonotype was counted between two and nine times. The chain links TRBV5-6 to TRBJ2-7; D gene unclear. The CDR3 loop spans 14 amino acids. V lost 4 bases to trimming and J lost 5 bases, with 16 bases between them. The V gene's germline CDR1 is SGHDT and CDR2 YYEEEE. The CDR3 is CASSRPNSVDEQYV. The CDR3 DNA is TGTGCCAGCAGCCGCCCGAACTCCGTCGACGAGCAGTACGTC.

V gene TRBV20-1 combines with J gene TRBJ2-1; D might be TRBD2 (6 bases). CDR3 size: 13 residues. The ends were cut back, 6 bases at V and 8 bases at J, with 17 bases in the middle. The germline CDR1 and CDR2 sequences are DFQATT and SNEGSKA (reference sequence). CDR3 sequence: CSADPQEGYEQFF. CDR3 DNA sequence: TGCAGTGCGGACCCTCAGGAGGGCTATGAGCAGTTCTTC.

The chain combines TRBV4-2 with TRBJ1-3; no firm D call. V was trimmed by 4 bases and J by 0 bases, leaving 22 bases between them. Germline-derived CDR1 and CDR2 are LGHNA and YNFKEQ. CDR3 length: 19 residues. The CDR3 loop is CASSLSKVRGSSSGNTIYF. The CDR3 DNA sequence: TGTGCCAGCAGCCTAAGTAAGGTGCGGGGATCAAGCTCTGGAAACACCATATATTTT.

This clonotype was seen a few times. The rearrangement joins TRBV4-1 to TRBJ2-1, with 9 bases matching TRBD2. V was pared by 0 bases and J by 5 bases, with 5 bases of the junction left unmatched. The CDR3 sequence is 16 residues long. The germline V gene has CDR1 MGHRA and CDR2 YSYEKL. DNA for the CDR3: TGCGCCAGCAGCCAAGACTGGCGCGGGGGGGACAATGAGCAGTTCTTC. This sequence encodes CASSQDWRGGDNEQFF.

This clonotype was observed a handful of times. The CDR3 DNA is TGTGCCACCAGTGATGGCCTCCGGGGGGGGGCAAAAGAGACCCAGTACTTC. As protein: CATSDGLRGGAKETQYF. The V call is TRBV24-1, the J call TRBJ2-5; 8 nucleotides agree with TRBD2. With 3 bases clipped from V and 3 bases from J, the junction kept 11 bases outside the gene matches. This CDR3 contains 17 residues. Looked up from germline, CDR1 is KGHDR and CDR2 is SFDVKD.

The genes are TRBV4-3 and TRBJ2-1, with 11 nucleotides matching TRBD2. Unmatched junction bases numbered 5, after V lost 2 bases and J lost 8 bases. CDR3 size: 15 residues. Per germline, CDR1 LGHNA and CDR2 YSLEER. This chain's CDR3 is CASSQLAGGPHEQFF. Written as DNA, the CDR3 is TGCGCCAGCAGCCAATTAGCGGGGGGGCCCCATGAGCAGTTCTTC.

The V gene is TRBV7-2, the J gene TRBJ1-5; D not resolved. The CDR3 covers 13 residues. Trimming stripped 5 bases from V and 5 bases from J, with 10 bases between. Germline V gene data show CDR1 as SGHTA and CDR2 as FQGNSA. CDR3 protein: CASSSIWDQPQHF. The CDR3 DNA follows: TGTGCCAGCAGCAGTATCTGGGATCAGCCCCAGCATTTT.

The rearrangement joins TRBV7-2 to TRBJ2-7, with D perhaps matching TRBD2 (5 bases). The CDR3 loop spans 13 amino acids. Trimming took off 1 base at V and 5 bases at J, with 9 bases between the two ends. CDR1 and CDR2 (germline): SGHTA, FQGNSA. The CDR3, as DNA: TGTGCCAGCAGCTTAGAAGCGGAAAACGAGCAGTACGTC. Amino acids: CASSLEAENEQYV.

The chain couples TRBV5-5 to TRBJ2-3; 8 bases are shared with TRBD2. The CDR3 runs 16 residues. V lost 4 bases, J lost 5 bases, and 12 bases stayed unmatched. Germline lookup yields CDR1 SGHKS and CDR2 YYEKEE (reference sequence). CDR3 DNA sequence: TGTGCCAGCAGCCGTTTAGGGGTAGCGGGGTTAGATACGCAGTATTTT. Protein: CASSRLGVAGLDTQYF.

This clonotype occurred many times. The rearrangement uses TRBV7-9 and TRBJ2-5; tentative D call: TRBD1 (6 bases). The CDR3 spans 12 residues. Trimming pared 4 bases from V and 4 bases from J, leaving 7 bases between. The germline gives CDR1 SEHNR, CDR2 FQNEAQ (reference sequence). The CDR3 loop reads CASSSQGETQYF. The CDR3 DNA follows: TGTGCCAGCAGCTCACAGGGAGAGACCCAGTACTTC.